This T cell receptor (beta chain) was captured in a study of CD8+CD57+ T cells in acquired aplastic anemia. The CDR3 consists of 15 residues. Trimming took off 2 bases at V and 16 bases at J, with 24 bases between the two ends. CDR1 and CDR2 from the germline V gene are SEHNR and FQNEAQ (reference sequence). Patients picked for sequencing had shown CD8+CD57+ cell expansion detected by flow cytometry. This clonotype was seen once. For CDR3 and TCR beta VDJ profiling, genomic DNA was the template used. TCRdb analysed the reads with MiXCR anew, one entry per CDR3 protein. The sample records 270,000 or so distinct CDR3 sequences, approximately 82% being singletons.

V gene TRBV7-9 combines with J gene TRBJ1-5, with D unresolved. Material for sequencing was sorted CD4+, CD8+, or CD8+CD57+ T cells (not recorded which) from PBMCs. The receptor was isolated from a human donor with aplastic anemia. CDR3 DNA: TGTGCCAGCAGCTTAAATCCAACCTACGAGCAGTACTTCCATTTT. It codes for CASSLNPTYEQYFHF.